Below are 5 T cell receptor beta chains sequenced from a single sample in a study of post-analysis software for immune sequencing data (dated by TCRdb to 2015 to 2017). Antigens for these TCRs are unknown. General study outcomes and caveats: Significantly higher frequencies in patients than in controls were found for roughly 5 TRBV segments, including TRBV5-6, TRBV5-1 and TRBV20-1.

The library was prepared using PCR. Data came from an Illumina HiSeq 2500. To reduce PCR and sequencing biases, unique molecular identifiers were incorporated into the TCR beta cDNA libraries. TCRdb reran the public reads through fastp at Q25 and MiXCR, keeping productive beta chains. Here each entry gathers all rows of one CDR3 protein and keeps the most common genes and DNA. Within this sample are some 690,000 distinct CDR3 sequences, with roughly 27% of them counted one time only. Jointly, the top ten make up more than 0.55% of the sample. Sequencing was done on a sample of blood. These receptors all stem from a girl aged 5 to 17 with multiple sclerosis.

The chain uses TRBV7-2 and TRBJ2-3; D tentatively fits TRBD1 or TRBD2 (5 bases each). This CDR3 has 13 amino acids. Per germline, CDR1 SGHTA and CDR2 FQGNSA. Trimming shortened V by 1 base and J by 6 bases, and 8 bases separated the two germline ends. The CDR3 reads CASSLEWGDTQYF. For the CDR3, the DNA is TGTGCCAGCAGCTTAGAGTGGGGGGATACGCAGTATTTT.

V and J are TRBV7-2 and TRBJ1-1; D is unclear. The germline gives CDR1 SGHTA, CDR2 FQGNSA. V was shortened by 11 bases and J by 1 base, with 14 bases between the two germline ends. This CDR3 has 13 residues. CDR3 sequence (DNA): TGTGCCTGCCAACTAGTGCAGAACACTGAAGCTTTCTTT. This translates into CACQLVQNTEAFF. The full variable domain, completed using reference TRBV7-2 and TRBJ1-1, is GAGVSQSPSNKVTEKGKDVELRCDPISGHTALYWYRQSLGQGLEFLIYFQGNSAPDKSGLPSDRFSAERTGGSVSTLTIQRTQQEDSAVYLCACQLVQNTEAFFGQGTRLTVV.

The V and J genes are TRBV7-9 and TRBJ2-3; D is tentatively TRBD1 or TRBD2 (6 bases each). CDR1 is SEHNR, CDR2 FQNEAQ, per germline (reference sequence). V dropped 8 bases and J dropped 2 bases, with 11 bases sitting between them. The CDR3 sequence is 13 residues long. The CDR3 bases are TGTGCCAGCTCGGGGGCCAACACAGATACGCAGTATTTT. Its protein product is CASSGANTDTQYF. The full variable domain, with the rest looked up from reference TRBV7-9 and TRBJ2-3, is DTGVSQNPRHKITKRGQNVTFRCDPISEHNRLYWYRQTLGQGPEFLTYFQNEAQLEKSRLLSDRFSAERPKGSFSTLEIQRTEQGDSAMYLCASSGANTDTQYFGPGTRLTVL.

The sample holds many counts of this clonotype. This sequence joins TRBV4-3 and TRBJ2-1; 9 bases agree with TRBD2. Germline V CDR1 and CDR2: LGHNA, YSLEER. The J segment lost 6 bases and the V segment lost 4 bases, leaving 7 bases of the junction unmatched. The CDR3 contains 15 residues. The chain's CDR3 is CASSPRLAEGNEQFF. In DNA form, the CDR3 reads TGCGCCAGCAGCCCCCGACTAGCGGAGGGCAATGAGCAGTTCTTC.

The chain is built from TRBV12-3 or TRBV12-4 and TRBJ2-1; D is possibly TRBD2 (6 bases). V lost 1 base, J lost 10 bases, and 14 bases lay in between. The CDR3 length is 14 residues. This CDR3 is CASSLGGALYEQFF. DNA for the CDR3: TGTGCCAGCAGTTTAGGCGGGGCCCTCTACGAGCAGTTCTTC.